Described below is a single TCR beta chain sequence and its context. The antigen remains unidentified. This CDR3 is 18 amino acids long. The V gene end was trimmed by 2 bases and the J gene end by 6 bases; junction bases not matched to a gene: 9. Germline lookup yields CDR1 MNHEY and CDR2 SMNVEV (reference sequence). The sample originates from a study of CD8 T cells in ankylosing spondylitis. Construction of TCR beta libraries was performed using quantitative 5'-RACE with molecular barcodes. TCRdb passed the 5' RACE reads through MiXCR, listing each CDR3 protein once. The sample carries about 400,000 distinct CDR3 sequences, under 25% recorded once. General study points: A motif in TCR beta, a set of under ten highly homologous variants, appeared characteristic of ankylosing spondylitis blood. Researchers reportedly found disease-linked clones significantly enriched in matched ankylosing spondylitis synovial fluid. Earlier work had already found some motif variants in reactive arthritis synovial fluid and blood.

V and J are TRBV27 and TRBJ2-1, with 14 bases that match TRBD2. This sequence was found in a male donor with ankylosing spondylitis. Sequences were obtained from blood, either unsorted or a sorted T cell fraction (not recorded which). The CDR3 spells CASSLKGLAGVRSNEQFF. In DNA, the CDR3 is TGTGCCAGCAGTTTAAAGGGACTAGCGGGAGTACGGTCCAATGAGCAGTTCTTC.